This is a list of T cell receptor beta chains from one sample in a study of T cell responses to AZD1222 COVID-19 vaccine. This table comes from immunoSEQ multiplex PCR, and its TCRdb copy is limited to in-frame clones, with some not included. The data show 99,000 or so clones, roughly nine tenths seen once. Sequencing was performed on peripheral blood, taken 28 days after the second AZD1222 dose. Receptors were obtained from an adult who received the AZD1222 COVID-19 vaccine. Both conserved end residues are part of each CDR3. The order of the fields is CDR3 protein, CDR3 DNA, D gene, J gene, V gene, clone size. D genes are given only for firm matches. For some rows the clone size is stated as once, few or many, or as a class when expanded; others skip it.

CASSPRAKNIQYF TGTGCCAGCTCACCAAGGGCCAAAAACATTCAGTACTTC . TRBJ2-4 TRBV18 .
CASSLKGTLRGNQPQHF TGTGCCAGCAGTTTAAAGGGGACCCTGCGGGGCAATCAGCCCCAGCATTTT . TRBJ1-5 TRBV28 .
CASSLKGFRQPQHF TGTGCCAGCAGCCTCAAGGGGTTCCGGCAGCCCCAGCATTTT . TRBJ1-5 TRBV28 .
CATSRVQGSGNTIYF TGTGCCACCAGCAGAGTACAGGGCTCTGGAAACACCATATATTTT . TRBJ1-3 TRBV15 .
CASSSLRTSGRHEQYF TGTGCCAGCAGTTCTCTACGGACTAGCGGGAGGCACGAGCAGTACTTC TRBD2 TRBJ2-7 TRBV27 .
CASSHRTGGNQPQHF TGTGCCAGCAGCCACCGGACAGGGGGAAATCAGCCCCAGCATTTT TRBD1 TRBJ1-5 TRBV3-1/TRBV3-2 .
CASSSRTSASYEQYF TGTGCCAGCAGCTCTCGGACTAGCGCCTCCTACGAGCAGTACTTC TRBD2 TRBJ2-7 TRBV7-2 .
CASRSAGLYNEQFF TGTGCCAGCAGGTCAGCGGGGCTCTACAATGAGCAGTTCTTC TRBD2 TRBJ2-1 TRBV6-5 .
CASSLGSGNTGELFF TGCGCCAGCAGCTTGGGAAGCGGTAACACCGGGGAGCTGTTTTTT . TRBJ2-2 TRBV5-1 .
CASSVVGGSNNEQFF TGTGCCAGCAGCGTAGTAGGCGGGTCCAACAATGAGCAGTTCTTC . TRBJ2-1 TRBV9 .
CASSHQRVAGVKTQYF TGTGCCAGCAGCCACCAGAGGGTCGCGGGAGTGAAGACCCAGTACTTC TRBD2 TRBJ2-5 TRBV7-9 .
CASGGRIQPQHF TGTGCCAGCGGGGGAAGGATTCAGCCCCAGCATTTT . TRBJ1-5 TRBV28 .
CASSPGASDTEAFF TGTGCCAGCAGCCCAGGGGCCTCGGACACTGAAGCTTTCTTT . TRBJ1-1 TRBV5-4 .
CASSDRQGVYYEQYF TGTGCCAGCAGTGATCGACAGGGAGTTTACTACGAGCAGTACTTC TRBD1 TRBJ2-7 TRBV28 .
CASSGEGLEQYF TGTGCCAGCAGTGGGGAGGGGTTGGAGCAGTACTTC TRBD2 TRBJ2-7 TRBV2 .
CASSQDSNEKLFF TGCGCCAGCAGCCAAGATTCGAATGAAAAACTGTTTTTT . TRBJ1-4 TRBV4-1 .
CASGPNHGTAAEAFF TGTGCTAGTGGTCCCAATCACGGGACAGCCGCTGAAGCTTTCTTT TRBD1 TRBJ1-1 TRBV12-5 .
CASSSSGYGYTF TGTGCCAGCAGCTCTTCGGGCTATGGCTACACCTTC . TRBJ1-2 TRBV7-9 .
CASSVAGRERNTGELFF TGTGCCAGCAGCGTAGCTGGCCGGGAGAGGAACACCGGGGAGCTGTTTTTT . TRBJ2-2 TRBV9 few
CASSLGGSSNQPQHF TGTGCCAGCAGTCTGGGGGGATCTAGCAATCAGCCCCAGCATTTT . TRBJ1-5 TRBV5-4 .
CASSRNRGDYNEQFF TGTGCCAGCAGTCGCAACAGGGGGGACTACAATGAGCAGTTCTTC TRBD1 TRBJ2-1 TRBV6-5 once
CSVSGSGDTEAFF TGCAGCGTCTCAGGGTCTGGGGACACTGAAGCTTTCTTT . TRBJ1-1 TRBV29-1 once
CASSPRLDEQFF TGTGCCAGCAGCCCCCGCTTAGATGAGCAGTTCTTC . TRBJ2-1 TRBV11-2 .
CASSLNSLSTDTQYF TGTGCCAGCAGCCTAAACTCCCTAAGCACAGATACGCAGTATTTT . TRBJ2-3 TRBV7-3 .
CASRSATGSYEQYF TGTGCCAGCAGAAGTGCGACAGGATCCTACGAGCAGTACTTC . TRBJ2-7 TRBV13 once
CASSLGAYDGYTF TGTGCCAGCAGCTTAGGGGCATACGATGGCTACACCTTC . TRBJ1-2 TRBV11-2 .
CASSQDQGFSGTEAFF TGTGCCAGCAGCCAAGATCAAGGATTCTCGGGGACTGAAGCTTTCTTT . TRBJ1-1 TRBV4-2 .
CASSPFGEQGRNTEAFF TGTGCCAGCAGCCCTTTTGGGGAACAGGGAAGGAACACTGAAGCTTTCTTT . TRBJ1-1 TRBV7-6 .
CASSQDLIGRGNYF TGTGCCAGCAGCCAAGATCTTATAGGCAGAGGCAACTACTTC . TRBJ2-7 TRBV3-1/TRBV3-2 .
CAWSRQGNTEAFF TGTGCCTGGAGTAGGCAGGGGAACACTGAAGCTTTCTTT . TRBJ1-1 TRBV30 .
CASSLNRGGQPQHF TGTGCCAGCAGCTTAAACAGGGGAGGTCAGCCCCAGCATTTT TRBD1 TRBJ1-5 TRBV7-8 once
CASSRARRALGQYF TGTGCCAGCAGTCGAGCCCGCAGGGCCCTGGGGCAGTACTTC . TRBJ2-7 TRBV27 .
CASSSALRVQGYTF TGTGCCAGCTCAAGCGCCCTGAGGGTTCAAGGCTACACCTTC . TRBJ1-2 TRBV18 .
CSAEGLFF TGCAGCGCCGAGGGGCTGTTTTTT . TRBJ2-2 TRBV29-1 .
CASSSGQGLTGNTIYF TGTGCCAGCAGTTCGGGACAGGGCTTAACTGGAAACACCATATATTTT TRBD1 TRBJ1-3 TRBV28 .
CASSLDQGAEEQYF TGTGCCAGCAGCTTGGACCAGGGGGCGGAAGAGCAGTACTTC TRBD1 TRBJ2-7 TRBV5-4 .
CSATLAYEQYF TGCAGTGCTACCTTAGCCTACGAGCAGTACTTC . TRBJ2-7 TRBV20-1 once
CASSDASGSPYGYTF TGTGCCAGCAGTGATGCGTCGGGGAGCCCCTATGGCTACACCTTC . TRBJ1-2 TRBV5-4 .
CASSHAGTDGNTIYF TGTGCCAGCAGTCACGCAGGGACGGATGGAAACACCATATATTTT . TRBJ1-3 TRBV9 .
CASSQERGQPQHF TGTGCCAGCAGCCAAGAGAGGGGCCAGCCCCAGCATTTT . TRBJ1-5 TRBV3-1/TRBV3-2 .
CASSEPGRLNTEAFF TGTGCCAGCAGTGAACCGGGACGGTTGAACACTGAAGCTTTCTTT . TRBJ1-1 TRBV6-1 .
CASGGVNDEAFF TGTGCCAGTGGCGGGGTAAACGATGAAGCTTTCTTT . TRBJ1-1 TRBV19 .
CASSEAGTGIGSPLHF TGTGCCAGCAGTGAGGCCGGGACAGGGATCGGTTCACCCCTCCACTTT TRBD1 TRBJ1-6 TRBV6-1 .
CASSYSVGTGAAEQYF TGTGCCAGCAGTTACTCCGTCGGGACAGGGGCCGCCGAGCAGTACTTC TRBD1 TRBJ2-7 TRBV6-5 .
CASSLGLLQNLPGQGVRSYGYTF TGTGCCAGCAGCTTAGGCTTGCTTCAAAATCTGCCTGGACAGGGGGTTCGGAGCTATGGCTACACCTTC TRBD1 TRBJ1-2 TRBV13 once
CASSLAVVRAGASNEQFF TGCGCCAGCAGCTTGGCGGTTGTACGAGCGGGAGCGTCTAATGAGCAGTTCTTC TRBD2 TRBJ2-1 TRBV5-1 .
CAISGEGDEKLFF TGTGCCATCAGTGGAGAGGGGGATGAAAAACTGTTTTTT . TRBJ1-4 TRBV10-3 .
CASSSSGLAETQYF TGTGCCAGCAGTTCCTCGGGACTAGCAGAGACCCAGTACTTC TRBD2 TRBJ2-5 TRBV6-2/TRBV6-3 .
CASSKSETGIYGYTF TGTGCCAGCAGTAAATCGGAGACAGGAATCTATGGCTACACCTTC . TRBJ1-2 TRBV2 .
CATSAGLLNTGELFF TGTGCCACCAGTGCAGGGCTACTTAACACCGGGGAGCTGTTTTTT . TRBJ2-2 TRBV24-1 .
CASSSNPRATGELFF TGTGCCAGCAGCTCCAACCCCAGAGCCACCGGGGAGCTGTTTTTT . TRBJ2-2 TRBV7-2 .
CASSYGSNQPQHF TGTGCCAGCAGTTACGGTAGCAATCAGCCCCAGCATTTT . TRBJ1-5 TRBV6-6 .
CASSPRTSGWGGELFF TGCGCCAGCAGCCCACGGACTAGCGGGTGGGGCGGGGAGCTGTTTTTT TRBD2 TRBJ2-2 TRBV5-1 once
CASSGRTTDTQYF TGTGCCAGCAGCGGGAGGACCACAGATACGCAGTATTTT . TRBJ2-3 TRBV5-6 .